This T cell receptor beta chain was documented in a study of blood T cell repertoires in COVID-19. Looking at the study overall: PBMCs, B-cell-depleted T cells, or T cells were the source of the cDNA or gDNA that made up the material.

As originally analysed: Reference gene primers were amplified, and this amplification served to estimate nucleated cell counts. Sequencing was performed with immunoSEQ multiplex PCR; in TCRdb, only in-frame clones are kept and a portion is missing. V and J calls and clone size are given by that table; D and trimming were obtained from the DNA. Of hundreds of thousands of clones listed, less than 90% are singletons. CDR3 length: 15 amino acids. The ends were cut back, 3 bases at V and 2 bases at J, with 14 bases in the middle. Germline V lookup: CDR1 SQVTM, CDR2 ANQGSEA. The source material was peripheral blood. The chain uses TRBV29-1 and TRBJ1-3; perhaps TRBD1 as D (5 bases). The source is a woman between 50 and 59 years old with acute or convalescent COVID-19. CDR3 amino acids: CSVESGDVAGNTIYF. As DNA, the CDR3 is TGCAGCGTTGAGTCGGGGGACGTCGCTGGAAACACCATATATTTT.